This is a list of T cell receptor beta chains from one sample in a study of cytomegalovirus exposure and HLA in healthy donors. TCRdb's copy holds only in-frame clones and misses some; the assay was immunoSEQ multiplex PCR. The sample has 130,000 to 150,000 clones; roughly 80% are singletons. The sample was PBMCs. These receptors originate from a male donor in good health and CMV-seronegative. Both conserved end residues are part of each CDR3. The D gene is left open where the match is weak. Clone size is not always given. Where it is, it says once, few, many or a class for expanded clones.

v_call,d_call,cdr3_length,j_call,clone_size,cdr3_nt,cdr3_aa
TRBV6-1,NA,14,TRBJ1-1,NA,TGTGCCATCTCCCGGCGGAGCTTTAACGCTGAAGCTTTCTTT,CAISRRSFNAEAFF
TRBV6-1,TRBD1,15,TRBJ1-2,few,TGTGCCAGCAGTGAAGGGGACAGGGGGAGAGGTGGCTACACCTTC,CASSEGDRGRGGYTF
TRBV7-2,NA,15,TRBJ1-6,NA,TGTGCCAGCACCGCCTGGGGACACGTTGGATCACCCCTCCACTTT,CASTAWGHVGSPLHF
TRBV5-6,NA,15,TRBJ1-2,NA,TGTGCCAGCAGCTTGTACAGACCTTCTAACTATGGCTACACCTTC,CASSLYRPSNYGYTF
TRBV5-1,NA,15,TRBJ2-5,NA,TGCGCCAGCAGCTTGGCCGGGACATCGGAAGAGACCCAGTACTTC,CASSLAGTSEETQYF
TRBV6-1,TRBD2,16,TRBJ2-3,NA,TGTGCCAGCAGTGAAGCTTGGGGGGGGACCACAGATACGCAGTATTTT,CASSEAWGGTTDTQYF
TRBV6-5,NA,15,TRBJ2-7,NA,TGTGCCAGCAGCCCCGCCCGGGGTTTCTCCTACGAGCAGTACTTC,CASSPARGFSYEQYF
TRBV5-6,TRBD2,19,TRBJ2-5,NA,TGTGCCAGCAGCCCTTATATTACCACTAGCGGGGGACTCCAAGAGACCCAGTACTTC,CASSPYITTSGGLQETQYF
TRBV7-9,TRBD1,15,TRBJ1-5,few,TGTGCCAGCAGCTTAGGGGACAGGGGGAGTCAGCCCCAGCATTTT,CASSLGDRGSQPQHF
TRBV27,NA,14,TRBJ1-5,NA,TGTGCCAGCAGTTTACAGGGTAACGGTCAGCCCCAGCATTTT,CASSLQGNGQPQHF
TRBV7-9,TRBD1,15,TRBJ1-2,once,TGTGCCAGCAGCGCGACAGGGGAGAGGGACTATGGCTACACCTTC,CASSATGERDYGYTF
TRBV29-1,TRBD1,14,TRBJ1-2,NA,TGCAGCGTTGAAGATGGGACAGTCCTATATGGCTACACCTTC,CSVEDGTVLYGYTF
TRBV11-2,TRBD1,15,TRBJ1-1,NA,TGTGCCAGCAGCTCCTACAGGGGGCAGGACACTGAAGCTTTCTTT,CASSSYRGQDTEAFF
TRBV6-1,NA,15,TRBJ2-2,NA,TGTGCCAGCAGGCTGGGCGCCGCGAACACCGGGGAGCTGTTTTTT,CASRLGAANTGELFF
TRBV9,NA,14,TRBJ2-1,NA,TGTGCCAGCAGCGTACGAGGGGGGAGGGATGAGCAGTTCTTC,CASSVRGGRDEQFF
TRBV4-2,TRBD1,14,TRBJ2-3,NA,TGTGCCAGCAGCCGTGGACAGGGGGGAGATACGCAGTATTTT,CASSRGQGGDTQYF
TRBV10-3,NA,15,TRBJ1-1,NA,TGTGCCATCAGTGAGTCGAGGACACTTAACACTGAAGCTTTCTTT,CAISESRTLNTEAFF
TRBV7-3,NA,16,TRBJ2-6,NA,TGTGCCAGCAGCCTCAAGGCGGGGGCCGGGGCCAACGTCCTGACTTTC,CASSLKAGAGANVLTF
TRBV6-6,NA,14,TRBJ1-5,NA,TGTGCCAGCAGTCTCCCAGGGCCCAATCAGCCCCAGCATTTT,CASSLPGPNQPQHF
TRBV5-1,TRBD1,14,TRBJ2-7,NA,TGCGCCAGCAGCCTGGGCGGGACAGGGCCCGAGCAGTACTTC,CASSLGGTGPEQYF
TRBV12-2,NA,18,TRBJ2-5,NA,TGTGCAAGTCGCTTCCGGACCCTGGCCAGGGGGCAGCAAGAGACCCAGTACTTC,CASRFRTLARGQQETQYF
TRBV7-8,NA,16,TRBJ2-3,NA,TGTGCCAGCAACCCAAGCACCGCAGGGTCCACAGATACGCAGTATTTT,CASNPSTAGSTDTQYF
TRBV19,TRBD2,17,TRBJ2-3,NA,TGTGCCAGTAGTATAGAATCAACTAGCGGTCCACTAGGTACGCAGTATTTT,CASSIESTSGPLGTQYF
TRBV2,NA,13,TRBJ1-1,NA,TGTGCCAGCAGTACAGGGATGCGCACTGAAGCTTTCTTT,CASSTGMRTEAFF
TRBV9,TRBD2,14,TRBJ2-4,NA,TGTGCCAGCAGCGCCGAGGGACTAGCGGGGATTCAGTACTTC,CASSAEGLAGIQYF
TRBV6-5,TRBD2,12,TRBJ2-1,NA,TGTGCCAGCAGTCTAGCGGGGCATGAGCAGTTCTTC,CASSLAGHEQFF
TRBV7-2,TRBD1,14,TRBJ2-7,NA,TGTGCCAGCAGCTTTGCCGGGACAGACTACGAGCAGTACTTC,CASSFAGTDYEQYF
TRBV11-1,NA,13,TRBJ2-5,NA,TGTGCCAGCAGCTCCGGGAGCCAAGAGACCCAGTACTTC,CASSSGSQETQYF
TRBV7-9,NA,14,TRBJ2-5,few,TGTGCCAGCAGCTTAGTCGAGGTAGAAGAGACCCAGTACTTC,CASSLVEVEETQYF
TRBV5-1,TRBD1,15,TRBJ2-2,NA,TGCGCCAGCAGCTTGCCAGGGGGCGATTCCGGGGAGCTGTTTTTT,CASSLPGGDSGELFF
TRBV7-6,TRBD1,15,TRBJ1-6,NA,TGTGCCAGCAGTTTGAGTCCGGGACAGAATTCACCCCTCCACTTT,CASSLSPGQNSPLHF
TRBV19,NA,14,TRBJ1-4,NA,TGTGCCAGTGGAGGACGCGCAACTAATGAAAAACTGTTTTTT,CASGGRATNEKLFF
TRBV10-2,TRBD2,15,TRBJ2-7,NA,TGCGCCAGCACTCCCCTCGGGACTAGTGTCTACGAGCAGTACTTC,CASTPLGTSVYEQYF
TRBV2,NA,14,TRBJ1-5,NA,TGTGCCAGCAGTGGAACACGTCTGAATCAGCCCCAGCATTTT,CASSGTRLNQPQHF
TRBV19,TRBD1,14,TRBJ2-7,NA,TGTGCCAGTAGTTCCCGGGACAGGGAGTACGAGCAGTACTTC,CASSSRDREYEQYF
TRBV9,NA,15,TRBJ2-3,few,TGTGCCAGCAGCGTAACGTTCGGGAGCACAGATACGCAGTATTTT,CASSVTFGSTDTQYF
TRBV4-1,TRBD1,16,TRBJ2-3,NA,TGCGCCAGCAGCCAAGTGAGGACAGGGATCGCAGATACGCAGTATTTT,CASSQVRTGIADTQYF
TRBV4-1,NA,13,TRBJ2-5,NA,TGCGCCAGCAGCCAAGATCTCCTACAGACCCAGTACTTC,CASSQDLLQTQYF
TRBV6-1,TRBD2,15,TRBJ2-2,NA,TGTGCCAGCAGGGGTAGCGGGCTTACTACCGGGGAGCTGTTTTTT,CASRGSGLTTGELFF
TRBV12-5,NA,13,TRBJ2-1,NA,TGTGCTAGTGGTTTGTCAGGGTTAGGCGAGCAGTTCTTC,CASGLSGLGEQFF
TRBV30,NA,12,TRBJ2-1,NA,TGTGCCTGGGGCCGGGGTTTGAATGAGCAGTTCTTC,CAWGRGLNEQFF
TRBV9,NA,14,TRBJ2-7,NA,TGTGCCAGCAGCGCTACCGGGACTGCCTACGAGCAGTACTTC,CASSATGTAYEQYF
TRBV27,NA,14,TRBJ1-5,once,TGTGCCAGCAGTCGGTTCCAGGGGAATCAGCCCCAGCATTTT,CASSRFQGNQPQHF
TRBV7-3,NA,14,TRBJ2-7,NA,TGTGCCAGCAGCTCCACAGGTTCCTCCTACGAGCAGTACTTC,CASSSTGSSYEQYF
TRBV5-4,NA,13,TRBJ2-7,NA,TGTGCCAGCAGTGTGGGGCAGGACTACGAGCAGTACTTC,CASSVGQDYEQYF
TRBV28,NA,12,TRBJ2-7,NA,TGTGCCAGCAGCAGACAGGCCTACGAGCAGTACTTC,CASSRQAYEQYF
TRBV9,TRBD1,16,TRBJ1-1,NA,TGTGCCAGCAGCGTAGACGCGGGACAGATTAACACTGAAGCTTTCTTT,CASSVDAGQINTEAFF
TRBV29-1,NA,12,TRBJ1-1,NA,TGCAGCGTTGATTCAGGGTTCACTGAAGCTTTCTTT,CSVDSGFTEAFF
TRBV4-1,TRBD1,15,TRBJ2-1,NA,TGCGCCAGCAGCCAAGGGGACAGCTCCTACAATGAGCAGTTCTTC,CASSQGDSSYNEQFF
TRBV7-2,TRBD1,14,TRBJ1-1,NA,TGTGCCAGCAGCCGGTACAGGGGGAACACTGAAGCTTTCTTT,CASSRYRGNTEAFF
TRBV21-1,NA,16,TRBJ1-5,NA,TGTGCCAGCAGCAAAGCGGTGGACAGCCCCAATCAGCCCCAGCATTTT,CASSKAVDSPNQPQHF
TRBV30,NA,15,TRBJ1-1,NA,TGTGCCTGGAGCGTTTGGGGCGGACAGAGGACTGAAGCTTTCTTT,CAWSVWGGQRTEAFF
TRBV6-7,TRBD1,13,TRBJ2-7,once,TGTGCCAGCAAAGGACAGGGTGGCTACGAGCAGTACTTC,CASKGQGGYEQYF
TRBV4-3,NA,17,TRBJ1-6,NA,TGCGCCAGCAGCCAAGAGATCGGGGGGCACTTTAATTCACCCCTCCACTTT,CASSQEIGGHFNSPLHF
TRBV11-2,TRBD1,16,TRBJ2-1,NA,TGTGCCAGCAGGTTTCAAATCTCGGGACAGCTCAATGAGCAGTTCTTC,CASRFQISGQLNEQFF
TRBV5-6,NA,13,TRBJ2-7,once,TGTGCCAGCAGAGTTTGGAGCTCCTACGAGCAGTACTTC,CASRVWSSYEQYF
TRBV10-3,TRBD1,14,TRBJ2-2,NA,TGTGCCATCAGTGTACTTCAGGGGGCCGGGGAGCTGTTTTTT,CAISVLQGAGELFF